The 12 T cell receptor beta chains below come from one sample, sequenced in a study of cytomegalovirus exposure and HLA in healthy donors. The PCR had 60 Vbeta and 13 Jbeta primers. The method was immunoSEQ multiplex PCR; TCRdb's version includes in-frame clones alone and lacks a portion of them. The profile shows about 60,000 clones, about 70% of them singletons. Source material: PBMCs. The receptors were sampled from an older woman in good health and CMV-seropositive.

The CDR3 loop is CASSLASGAETQYF. The CDR3 bases are TGTGCCAGCAGCCTGGCCAGCGGGGCGGAGACCCAGTACTTC. This chain links TRBV7-2 with TRBJ2-5; 7 bases map to TRBD2. Trimming removed 5 bases from V and 5 bases from J; junction bases left unmatched: 8. The CDR3 sequence is 14 residues long. Germline V gives CDR1 SGHTA, CDR2 FQGNSA.

This rearrangement joins TRBV7-2 to TRBJ1-1; TRBD1 matches at 7 bases. The germline V gene has CDR1 SGHTA and CDR2 FQGNSA. The ends lost 5 bases at V and 1 base at J; junction bases unmatched: 4. This CDR3 is built from 14 residues. The CDR3 spells CASSPWTGNTEAFF. CDR3 sequence (DNA): TGTGCCAGCAGCCCGTGGACAGGGAACACTGAAGCTTTCTTT.

The CDR3 loop is CASSIDRGARQPQHF. CDR3 coding DNA: TGTGCCAGTAGTATAGATCGTGGGGCTCGGCAGCCCCAGCATTTT. V is TRBV19 and J is TRBJ1-5; tentatively, D is TRBD1 (5 bases). This CDR3 contains 15 residues. V was pared by 0 bases and J by 7 bases, with 13 bases between. Germline V gene data show CDR1 as LNHDA and CDR2 as SQIVND (reference sequence).

The chain employs TRBV19 and TRBJ1-1; D may be TRBD1 (6 bases). Trimming stripped 7 bases from V and 3 bases from J, with 15 bases between. The germline gives CDR1 LNHDA, CDR2 SQIVND (reference sequence). CDR3 length equals 14 residues. CDR3 residues: CASKIGGRDTEAFF. Written as DNA, the CDR3 is TGTGCCAGTAAGATCGGGGGGCGTGACACTGAAGCTTTCTTT. Full variable domain (outside the CDR3, taken from reference TRBV19 and TRBJ1-1): DGGITQSPKYLFRKEGQNVTLSCEQNLNHDAMYWYRQDPGQGLRLIYYSQIVNDFQKGDIAEGYSVSREKKESFPLTVTSAQKNPTAFYLCASKIGGRDTEAFFGQGTRLTVV.

The CDR3 sequence: CASSPTDRVAFF. CDR3 nucleotides: TGTGCCAGCAGCCCGACCGACAGGGTAGCTTTCTTT. The V gene is TRBV7-2, the J gene TRBJ1-1; 7 bases match TRBD1. CDR1 and CDR2 (germline): SGHTA, FQGNSA. The CDR3 length is 12 residues. Germline trimming cut 5 bases from V and 10 bases from J; bases unmatched to any gene: 7.

V is TRBV4-3 and J is TRBJ1-5; D ambiguous. V dropped 0 bases and J dropped 3 bases, with 6 bases sitting between them. This CDR3 has 14 amino acids. The germline gives CDR1 LGHNA, CDR2 YSLEER. The CDR3 is CASSQDNINQPQHF. In nucleotides, the CDR3 is TGCGCCAGCAGCCAAGATAACATCAATCAGCCCCAGCATTTT.

The rearrangement joins TRBV7-9 to TRBJ1-1; the match to TRBD1 covers 12 bases. Losses at the gene ends were 5 bases for V and 4 bases for J; bases not matched to a gene: 8. Germline V lookup: CDR1 SEHNR, CDR2 FQNEAQ (reference sequence). This CDR3 region has 16 residues. CDR3 sequence: CASSPGTGGGITEAFF. CDR3 DNA: TGTGCCAGCAGCCCAGGGACAGGGGGCGGTATCACTGAAGCTTTCTTT.

J is TRBJ1-1 and V is TRBV2; 7 nucleotides line up with TRBD1. The germline gives CDR1 SNHLY, CDR2 FYNNEI. V lost 6 bases to trimming and J lost 2 bases; unmatched junction nucleotides: 6. This CDR3 region has 14 residues. The CDR3 nucleotides are TGTGCCAGCAGGCCGACAGGGTCAAACACTGAAGCTTTCTTT. Protein sequence: CASRPTGSNTEAFF.

This clone was observed a handful of times. The V and J genes are TRBV5-1 and TRBJ2-3; 15 bases fit TRBD2. The trim removed 4 bases at V and 1 base at J, leaving 4 bases unmatched. The CDR3 runs to 17 residues. Germline CDR1 is SGHRS and CDR2 is YFSETQ. The CDR3 DNA is TGCGCCAGCAGCATACGGACTAGCGGGGGGGGCACAGATACGCAGTATTTT. Amino acid sequence: CASSIRTSGGGTDTQYF.

The chain couples TRBV5-1 to TRBJ2-1, with 8 bases identical to TRBD1. CDR1 and CDR2 from the germline V gene are SGHRS and YFSETQ. J lost 5 bases, V lost 2 bases, and 9 bases had no gene match. There are 16 residues in the CDR3. The CDR3 reads CASSLGETGDHNEQFF. CDR3 bases: TGCGCCAGCAGCTTAGGGGAGACAGGGGACCACAATGAGCAGTTCTTC.

The V and J genes are TRBV7-2 and TRBJ2-5; 15 bases match TRBD2. This CDR3 region has 19 residues. Per germline, CDR1 SGHTA and CDR2 FQGNSA. J gave up 5 bases and V 4 bases, and 14 bases lay outside the gene matches. CDR3 residues: CASSSSGLAGGPRHETQYF. In DNA form, the CDR3 reads TGTGCCAGCAGCTCTTCCGGACTAGCGGGGGGGCCACGGCACGAGACCCAGTACTTC.

The chain recombines TRBV7-9 with TRBJ1-4; D is uncertain. Deletions cut 6 bases from V and 0 bases from J, with 8 bases between. Germline lookup yields CDR1 SEHNR and CDR2 FQNEAQ (reference sequence). The CDR3 totals 14 residues. CDR3 in amino acids: CASSSRATNEKLFF. CDR3 in DNA: TGTGCCAGCAGTTCGAGGGCAACTAATGAAAAACTGTTTTTT.